One sample yielded the 14 T cell receptor beta chains listed below, sequenced in a study of T-cell reconstitution after alpha-beta-depleted transplantation in children. This sample's TCRbeta library carried unique molecular identifier barcodes. TCRdb independently ran MiXCR on the PCR reads; one entry per CDR3 protein. In the table there are approximately 980,000 distinct CDR3 sequences, about 29% of which are singletons. The source was PBMCs, mostly from graft donor cells, collected 360 days after TCRalphabeta/CD19-depleted stem cell transplant. The receptors derive from a boy less than two years old who had a stem cell transplant for SCID, so the T cells may come from the graft donor.

This chain uses TRBV21-1 with TRBJ1-5; the D call TRBD1 from the table was never checked on the DNA. TRBV21-1 is labeled a pseudogene. CDR3 length equals 13 residues. The CDR3 region is CASSKPRTGTEHF. Here the CDR3 DNA reads TGTGCCAGCAGCAAACCCCGGACAGGGACTGAACATTTT.

The chain combines TRBV7-8 with TRBJ1-5; D is ambiguous. Germline V lookup: CDR1 SGHVS, CDR2 FQNEAQ. The ends were cut back, 0 bases at V and 2 bases at J, with 11 bases in the middle. The CDR3 is 16 residues long. CDR3 loop: CASSLAWALGNQPQHF. In DNA, the CDR3 is TGTGCCAGCAGCTTAGCGTGGGCGCTTGGCAATCAGCCCCAGCATTTT.

The CDR3 region is CASSLGPRENTIYF. DNA for the CDR3: TGTGCCAGCAGCTTAGGTCCTAGAGAAAACACCATATATTTT. This chain uses TRBV7-3 with TRBJ1-3; no clear D. CDR3 length equals 14 residues. Germline V CDR1 and CDR2: SGHTA, FQGTGA. The V end was cut by 2 bases, the J end by 6 bases, with 11 bases between.

CDR3 DNA: TGTGCCAGCAGTCCCCAGACTAGTGTGGCCGGGGAGCTGTTTTTT. This encodes CASSPQTSVAGELFF. The V gene is TRBV27, the J gene TRBJ2-2, with a weak D call TRBD2 (6 bases). The germline V and J ends were trimmed by 5 bases and 6 bases, with 16 bases remaining between them. Germline values: CDR1 MNHEY, CDR2 SMNVEV (reference sequence). The CDR3 has 15 amino acids.

The rearrangement joins TRBV12-3 or TRBV12-4 to TRBJ1-5, with TRBD1 matching over 7 bases. J was trimmed by 0 bases and V by 6 bases; bases with no gene match: 5. The CDR3 is 15 amino acids. The CDR3 loop is CASRLTGLSNQPQHF. The CDR3 DNA is TGTGCCAGCAGGCTGACAGGGCTTAGCAATCAGCCCCAGCATTTT.

V usage is TRBV12-3 or TRBV12-4 and J usage is TRBJ2-1; 8 nucleotides agree with TRBD1. This CDR3 spans 14 amino acids. Trimming removed 6 bases from V and 3 bases from J; junction bases left unmatched: 4. CDR3 sequence reads: CASRPDRDYNEQFF. The CDR3 DNA sequence: TGTGCCAGCAGACCGGACAGGGACTACAATGAGCAGTTCTTC.

This clonotype has more than one count but fewer than ten. This sequence joins TRBV28 and TRBJ2-5; D gene uncertain. Trimming removed 4 bases at V and 1 base at J, with 7 bases between. The CDR3 is 13 residues long. Germline lookup yields CDR1 MDHEN and CDR2 SYDVKM. CDR3 nucleotides: TGTGCCAGCAGTTCCCCCCTCCAAGAGACCCAGTACTTC. This translates into CASSSPLQETQYF.

This clonotype was observed a handful of times. In nucleotides, the CDR3 is TGTGCCAGCAGTTTGAACAGGGAAGGGGGGCCCCAGCATTTT. It yields the protein CASSLNREGGPQHF. The chain combines TRBV12-3 or TRBV12-4 with TRBJ1-5; maybe TRBD1 (6 bases). Trimming removed 3 bases from V and 9 bases from J, with 15 bases in between. The CDR3 has 14 residues.

This clonotype has only a few counts. The genes are TRBV20-1 and TRBJ2-3, with 7 bases lining up with TRBD2. CDR1 DFQATT and CDR2 SNEGSKA come from the germline V gene (reference sequence). The CDR3 totals 16 residues. With 4 bases clipped from V and 0 bases from J, the junction kept 10 bases outside the gene matches. The chain's CDR3 is CSATPVLADSTDTQYF. In DNA, the CDR3 is TGCAGTGCTACTCCGGTTCTAGCGGATAGCACAGATACGCAGTATTTT.

This chain links TRBV6-5 with TRBJ1-1; D is unclear. The CDR3 contains 13 residues. Germline-derived CDR1 and CDR2 are MNHEY and SVGAGI. V lost 2 bases and J 5 bases, leaving 9 bases between the germline ends. CDR3 nucleotides: TGTGCCAGCAGTTACCAGGTTTTTACTGAAGCTTTCTTT. This encodes CASSYQVFTEAFF.

This chain joins TRBV4-1 and TRBJ2-1, with 8 positions matching TRBD2. The CDR3 consists of 15 residues. Germline lookup yields CDR1 MGHRA and CDR2 YSYEKL. Unmatched junction bases numbered 8, after V lost 5 bases and J lost 5 bases. The DNA of the CDR3 is TGCGCCAGCAGCTCCCGGGGGGGGCCGGACAATGAGCAGTTCTTC. It yields the protein CASSSRGGPDNEQFF.

The CDR3 sequence is CSVEHGIRTDTQYF. DNA for the CDR3: TGCAGCGTTGAACACGGAATTCGCACAGATACGCAGTATTTT. The chain recombines TRBV29-1 with TRBJ2-3; D unclear. The CDR3 is made up of 14 amino acids. Germline V gene data show CDR1 as SQVTM and CDR2 as ANQGSEA. Trimming removed 2 bases at V and 1 base at J, with 10 bases between.

This chain uses TRBV4-3 with TRBJ2-1; no clear D gene. CDR3 size: 13 residues. The germline gives CDR1 LGHNA, CDR2 YSLEER. Trimming took off 1 base at V and 7 bases at J, with 8 bases between the two ends. The CDR3, as DNA: TGCGCCAGCAGCCAAGTGGGTGGGAATGAGCAGTTCTTC. It yields the protein CASSQVGGNEQFF.

This clonotype was picked up a small number of times. This rearrangement joins TRBV20-1 to TRBJ1-6; 9 nucleotides match TRBD1. The CDR3 has 19 amino acids. The ends lost 5 bases at V and 0 bases at J; junction bases unmatched: 14. Germline CDR1 is DFQATT and CDR2 is SNEGSKA (reference sequence). CDR3 amino acids: CSARNRDRVLSSYNSPLHF. The CDR3 DNA follows: TGCAGTGCTCGTAACCGGGACAGGGTGCTTAGCTCCTATAATTCACCCCTCCACTTT.